The 23 T cell receptor beta chains presented below share a single source sample, sequenced in a study of shared clonotypes between healthy human individuals. Naive CD8 cells comprised CD45RO-negative, CCR7-positively selected cells, excluding terminally differentiated effector memory CD45RA+ cells. Profiled with immunoSEQ multiplex PCR; TCRdb holds only in-frame clones, not every one. The repertoire consists of fewer than 1 million clones, with about 96% occurring once and the leading ten covering under 0.3%. The sequenced material came from naive CD8+ T cells sorted from blood. These TCRs come from a man aged 25-45 years in good health.

The chain joins TRBV27 to TRBJ2-7, with D tentatively TRBD1 (6 bases). The germline gives CDR1 MNHEY, CDR2 SMNVEV (reference sequence). The CDR3 has 15 residues. The V gene lost 3 bases and the J gene lost 4 bases, with 16 bases spanning the gap. CDR3 in DNA: TGTGCCAGCAGTTTTCTAGGACAGAGGGGTTACGAGCAGTACTTC. Encoded protein: CASSFLGQRGYEQYF.

The chain combines TRBV11-1 with TRBJ1-1, with D hard to call. The CDR3 consists of 15 residues. In germline, CDR1 is SGHAT, CDR2 FQDESV (reference sequence). The V and J ends lost 0 bases and 0 bases respectively, with 8 bases between them. Written as DNA, the CDR3 is TGTGCCAGCAGCTTAGCATTGGGCTTGAACACTGAAGCTTTCTTT. Protein sequence: CASSLALGLNTEAFF. Variable domain in full (rest from reference TRBV11-1 and TRBJ1-1): EAEVAQSPRYKITEKSQAVAFWCDPISGHATLYWYRQILGQGPELLVQFQDESVVDDSQLPKDRFSAERLKGVDSTLKIQPAELGDSAMYLCASSLALGLNTEAFFGQGTRLTVV.

CDR3: CSVGFRQGSYEQYF. Written as DNA, the CDR3 is TGCAGCGTTGGGTTTCGACAGGGGTCCTACGAGCAGTACTTC. The V gene is TRBV29-1, the J gene TRBJ2-7; 8 bases align to TRBD1. The germline CDR1 and CDR2 sequences are SQVTM and ANQGSEA. After removal of 4 bases from V and 1 base from J, the junction contained 6 bases not matched to a gene. The CDR3 spans 14 residues.

CDR3 amino acids: CASSQAEGSGTYNEQFF. The CDR3 DNA sequence: TGCGCCAGCAGCCAAGCAGAAGGTAGCGGGACTTACAATGAGCAGTTCTTC. The V call is TRBV4-1, the J call TRBJ2-1; the match to TRBD2 covers 8 bases. This CDR3 has 17 amino acids. CDR1 is MGHRA and CDR2 is YSYEKL in the germline V gene. Trimming took 1 base from V and 4 from J; bases not matched to a gene: 9.

The chain carries TRBV11-2 and TRBJ2-1; D unresolved. The CDR3 contains 14 residues. Germline V gene data show CDR1 as SGHAT and CDR2 as FQNNGV. The V end was cut by 0 bases, the J end by 3 bases, with 6 bases between. The CDR3, as DNA: TGTGCCAGCAGCTTAGAGGGGTTCTACAATGAGCAGTTCTTC. Its protein is CASSLEGFYNEQFF. The whole variable domain, remainder taken from reference TRBV11-2 and TRBJ2-1, is EAGVAQSPRYKIIEKRQSVAFWCNPISGHATLYWYQQILGQGPKLLIQFQNNGVVDDSQLPKDRFSAERLKGVDSTLKIQPAKLEDSAVYLCASSLEGFYNEQFFGPGTRLTVL.

The V call is TRBV7-9, the J call TRBJ2-5, with 9 bases aligning to TRBD1. There are 14 residues in the CDR3. The V gene's germline CDR1 is SEHNR and CDR2 FQNEAQ (reference sequence). The J segment lost 2 bases and the V segment lost 4 bases, leaving 2 bases of the junction unmatched. Here the CDR3 DNA reads TGTGCCAGCAGCTGGGACAGGGCACAAGAGACCCAGTACTTC. It yields the protein CASSWDRAQETQYF.

This chain joins TRBV2 and TRBJ1-2; the match to TRBD1 covers 8 bases. With 3 bases clipped from V and 4 bases from J, the junction kept 7 bases outside the gene matches. Germline values: CDR1 SNHLY, CDR2 FYNNEI. There are 15 residues in the CDR3. Here the CDR3 reads CASSDRGLVPYGYTF. DNA for the CDR3: TGTGCCAGCAGTGACAGGGGGCTGGTTCCCTATGGCTACACCTTC.

This sequence joins TRBV29-1 and TRBJ2-1; D gene ambiguous. Trimming removed 5 bases from V and 8 bases from J, with 13 bases in between. CDR3 size: 12 residues. Germline V gene sequence: CDR1 SQVTM, CDR2 ANQGSEA. This CDR3 is CSVKFPTDEQFF. DNA of the CDR3: TGCAGCGTTAAGTTCCCGACCGATGAGCAGTTCTTC.

The chain joins TRBV7-8 to TRBJ2-1; D is possibly TRBD1 (5 bases). Germline V gene data show CDR1 as SGHVS and CDR2 as FQNEAQ. The CDR3 spans 15 residues. V was clipped by 0 bases and J by 3 bases, with 9 bases between them. The CDR3 is CASSLAPDSYNEQFF. The CDR3 nucleotides read TGTGCCAGCAGCTTAGCCCCCGACAGCTACAATGAGCAGTTCTTC. Looking up the rest from reference TRBV7-8 and TRBJ2-1 gives the full variable domain: GAGVSQSPRYKVAKRGQDVALRCDPISGHVSLFWYQQALGQGPEFLTYFQNEAQLDKSGLPSDRFFAERPEGSVSTLKIQRTQQEDSAVYLCASSLAPDSYNEQFFGPGTRLTVL.

The chain is built from TRBV7-3 and TRBJ2-7; 7 bases are a match to TRBD1. Germline CDR1 and CDR2: SGHTA and FQGTGA. Trimming at V came to 2 bases and at J to 0 bases, leaving 4 bases not matched to a gene. This CDR3 has 15 amino acids. This CDR3 is CASSLGKGASYEQYF. The CDR3 region has the DNA TGTGCCAGCAGCTTAGGCAAGGGGGCCTCCTACGAGCAGTACTTC.

This clone was detected once. The J gene is TRBJ2-7, the V gene TRBV27, with 8 bases matching TRBD1. Germline values: CDR1 MNHEY, CDR2 SMNVEV (reference sequence). CDR3 length equals 14 residues. Trimming removed 2 bases from V and 6 bases from J; junction bases left unmatched: 6. DNA for the CDR3: TGTGCCAGCAGTTTAGCAGGGGGCCTGCGCGAGCAGTACTTC. This codes for CASSLAGGLREQYF.

V is TRBV27 and J is TRBJ2-1, with TRBD2 matching over 7 bases. CDR1 and CDR2 from the germline V gene are MNHEY and SMNVEV (reference sequence). The CDR3 spans 14 residues. The V segment lost 3 bases and the J segment 3 bases; nucleotides outside the gene matches: 2. For the CDR3, the DNA is TGTGCCAGCAGTTTGCGGGAGAGCTACAATGAGCAGTTCTTC. Translated, it gives CASSLRESYNEQFF.

The chain combines TRBV7-3 with TRBJ2-5; D possibly corresponds to TRBD1 (6 bases). Trimming removed 5 bases at V and 2 bases at J, with 15 bases between. Germline V gives CDR1 SGHTA, CDR2 FQGTGA. This CDR3 is built from 15 residues. The CDR3 is CASSTRWTEQETQYF. The CDR3 coding sequence is TGTGCCAGCAGCACACGATGGACAGAGCAAGAGACCCAGTACTTC.

The rearrangement uses TRBV9 and TRBJ2-5; either TRBD1 or TRBD2 may fit D (5 bases each). The CDR3 covers 15 residues. Between the trimmed V and J ends, which lost 2 bases and 5 bases, there was a span of 16 bases. CDR1 is SGDLS and CDR2 is YYNGEE in the germline V gene. This chain's CDR3 is CASSVGGAVVETQYF. CDR3 sequence (DNA): TGTGCCAGCAGCGTTGGGGGAGCGGTTGTTGAGACCCAGTACTTC.

The chain uses TRBV19 and TRBJ2-3; TRBD2 might be the D (6 bases). V lost 8 bases and J lost 1, with 13 bases in between. Germline lookup yields CDR1 LNHDA and CDR2 SQIVND (reference sequence). The CDR3 totals 14 residues. Here the CDR3 DNA reads TGTGCCAGTGCGCGGGAACCGGGCACAGATACGCAGTATTTT. Amino acid sequence: CASAREPGTDTQYF. The variable domain in full, completed from reference TRBV19 and TRBJ2-3, reads DGGITQSPKYLFRKEGQNVTLSCEQNLNHDAMYWYRQDPGQGLRLIYYSQIVNDFQKGDIAEGYSVSREKKESFPLTVTSAQKNPTAFYLCASAREPGTDTQYFGPGTRLTVL.

The chain couples TRBV5-6 to TRBJ2-1; D unclear. Looked up from germline, CDR1 is SGHDT and CDR2 is YYEEEE. Trimming removed 7 bases at V and 3 bases at J, with 11 bases between. CDR3 length equals 13 residues. The CDR3 coding sequence is TGTGCCAGCGGGTATACAGTCTACAATGAGCAGTTCTTC. Protein: CASGYTVYNEQFF.

As regards this clone: The sample carries other DNA sequences with the same CDR3. CDR3 in DNA: TGTGCCAGCAGTCCTACAGGAACCGGGGAGCTGTTTTTT. This gives the protein CASSPTGTGELFF. The rearrangement links TRBV27 to TRBJ2-2; possibly TRBD1 for D (5 bases). Per germline, CDR1 MNHEY and CDR2 SMNVEV (reference sequence). V was cut by 5 bases and J by 5 bases, with 9 bases left in between. This CDR3 spans 13 amino acids.

A remark on this clone: Other DNA variants within this sample encode the same CDR3. This chain joins TRBV27 and TRBJ2-3; no definite D call. Germline V gene data show CDR1 as MNHEY and CDR2 as SMNVEV (reference sequence). The germline V and J ends were trimmed by 2 bases and 0 bases, with 3 bases remaining between them. This CDR3 has 13 residues. CDR3 nucleotides: TGTGCCAGCAGTTTAGGCAGCACAGATACGCAGTATTTT. The encoded protein is CASSLGSTDTQYF.

The genes are TRBV2 and TRBJ2-7; 8 bases align to TRBD2. The germline V gene has CDR1 SNHLY and CDR2 FYNNEI. The CDR3 extends over 15 amino acids. The J segment lost 5 bases and the V segment lost 2 bases, leaving 8 bases of the junction unmatched. The CDR3 region has the DNA TGTGCCAGCAGTGAATGGCTAGCGGGCGCGGACGAGCAGTACTTC. Its protein product is CASSEWLAGADEQYF.

The chain couples TRBV9 to TRBJ2-3, with D tentatively TRBD2 (6 bases). Germline V gene sequence: CDR1 SGDLS, CDR2 YYNGEE. Trimming removed 6 bases at V and 2 bases at J, with 10 bases between. The CDR3 covers 13 residues. The CDR3 DNA reads as TGTGCCAGCATGGGGGGAGTCACAGATACGCAGTATTTT. Its protein is CASMGGVTDTQYF.

The chain links TRBV2 to TRBJ2-7; 7 bases agree with TRBD2. The germline gives CDR1 SNHLY, CDR2 FYNNEI. This CDR3 contains 12 residues. CDR3 loop: CAQRLADYEQYF. For the CDR3, the DNA is TGTGCTCAGAGGCTAGCGGACTACGAGCAGTACTTC.

The chain employs TRBV27 and TRBJ2-7; D unresolved. Trimming left V 5 bases short and J 2 bases short, with 10 bases between. CDR3 size: 13 residues. Germline V gene lookup returns CDR1 MNHEY and CDR2 SMNVEV (reference sequence). The CDR3 is CASSPPSPYEQYF. The CDR3 nucleotides are TGTGCCAGCAGTCCCCCAAGTCCCTACGAGCAGTACTTC.

V and J are TRBV19 and TRBJ2-7, with 9 positions matching TRBD2. Per germline, CDR1 LNHDA and CDR2 SQIVND (reference sequence). The ends lost 2 bases at V and 6 bases at J; junction bases unmatched: 8. The CDR3 runs 15 residues. In nucleotides, the CDR3 is TGTGCCAGTAGTATACCGCGGGAGGGCCAAATCGAGCAGTACTTC. As protein: CASSIPREGQIEQYF.